This TCR beta chain was captured in a study of blood T cells in healthy people across ages (dated by TCRdb to between 2015 and 2016). Study-wide context: In model experiments, roughly one uniquely barcoded TCR beta cDNA molecule per two T cells was captured by template switching. Four age groups were formed from the donors: young (average roughly 15 years), middle-aged (approximately 42), aged (about 68) and long-lived (less than 85). Age-related changes in TCR beta repertoire diversity were measured in the study by deep sequencing normalized with unique cDNA molecular identifiers. The study analyzed two additional independent replicas of 1 million unique cDNA reads from the same blood draw for two donors, one aged 18 to 29 and one aged 80 or older. To avoid experimental bias, donors of different ages were spread randomly across the sequencing lanes.

The library was produced with 5' RACE. TCRdb records Illumina HiSeq 2500 as the sequencer. A second about 6 to 11 cycle PCR used a sample-barcoded 5' primer and a J-beta primer mix. Each TCR beta cDNA molecule received a unique molecular identifier from a template-switch 5' adaptor carrying 12 random nucleotides. Each sample yielded at least 3 million CDR3-containing paired-end reads. The Mint cDNA synthesis kit, primed by a TRBC-specific oligonucleotide, was used to synthesize first-strand cDNA from all RNA. Following uracil-DNA glycosylase treatment, all cDNA underwent a first 18-cycle PCR with the universal primers M1SS and BC2_uni_R. On the authors' methods: For normalization, 1 million high-quality reads, each with a distinct molecular identifier, were randomly selected from each sample. Instead of being binned into consensus sequences, reads with shared molecular identifiers were discarded. MiTCR, run with a Q25 quality threshold and the strictest error-elimination algorithm, handled CDR3 identification, clonotype clustering and error correction. A nonparametric unseen species model with Euler transformation was used to estimate lower-bound total TCR beta diversity. Using fastp at Q25 and MiXCR, TCRdb reprocessed the public reads and kept productive beta chains. Entries are consolidated by CDR3 protein sequence, retaining the most common genes and DNA. TCRdb's processing, not the study's, gives the V and J calls here. For this sample there are 1 million or so distinct CDR3 sequences; 40% to 50% appear just once. The top ten clones comprise approximately 17% of the sample.

Clipping removes 4 bases from V and 5 bases from J, with 10 as the unmatched junction base count. The CDR3 contains 18 residues, cysteine and phenylalanine counted. The retained sequence is limited to the CDR3, 54 bases, with the frame set at the first base. Looking up the germline V gene (reference sequence) yields CDR1 PRHDT and CDR2 FYEKMQ. Points on this clonotype: Its antigen has not been determined. No base qualities exist here, and no much larger clone lies one base off it.

Donors were a few dozen systemically healthy Caucasian individuals from Russia aged roughly 6 to 90 years. Each donor gave about 11 milliliters of peripheral blood, drawn into EDTA-treated Vacutainer tubes. Ficoll-Paque density-gradient centrifugation was used to isolate PBMCs, with at least 6.5 million per sample. Total RNA was extracted from PBMCs with Trizol reagent, with at least 5.5 micrograms obtained per sample. For every donor, an aliquot of PBMCs went through flow cytometry to measure the percentages of naive CD45RAhigh/CD27high T cells. Study-level results and caveats: Conclusive comparison of naive and antigen-experienced compartments was prevented by the profiling of bulk unsorted PBMCs. Estimates of total diversity based on one million sequenced T cells were regarded as lower bounds and as underestimates. Donor CMV infection status was unknown, potentially confounding age-related changes in expanded clonotypes. Compared with the aged group, more naive CD4+ T cells, fewer expanded clones and increased TCR diversity were shown by the long-lived group, suggesting age selection. There was a strong correlation between observed TCR beta diversity and the percentage of naive T cells measured by flow cytometry. As age increased, observed TCR beta diversity per million T cells dropped in a roughly linear way, and a significant reduction was already evident by age about 40.

The receptor chain draws on TRBV13 and TRBJ2-1, and 14 junctional nucleotides match TRBD2. The TCR originated in a woman between 55 and 75 years old in good health. The sample taken for sequencing was blood. The bases read TGTGCCAGCAGCTCCCCGACTAGCGGGAGGGCCTACCACAATGAGCAGTTCTTC. It translates to CASSSPTSGRAYHNEQFF.